The clone carrying this TCR beta chain occurred many times. The germline V gene has CDR1 LGHDT and CDR2 YNNKEL (reference sequence). CDR3 size: 17 residues. V was clipped by 0 bases and J by 5 bases, with 19 bases between them. This specimen comes from a study of T cells in Graves' hyperthyroidism and ophthalmopathy. There were TCR beta CDR3 regions amplified from RNA transcripts. A first-round RT-PCR of the TCR CDR3 used the HTBI primer set. TCRdb re-analysed the multiplex PCR reads in MiXCR, keeping a single row per CDR3 protein. The sample carries around 200,000 distinct CDR3 sequences, around 17% recorded once.

The sequenced sample was blood. J is TRBJ1-2 and V is TRBV3-1; no firm D call. This receptor was taken from a man aged 40-49 years with Graves' hyperthyroidism. CDR3 region: CASSQDIDGQLTYGYTF. In DNA, the CDR3 is TGTGCCAGCAGCCAAGATATTGATGGGCAGCTGACTTATGGCTACACCTTC. Full variable domain (remainder filled in from reference TRBV3-1 and TRBJ1-2): DTAVSQTPKYLVTQMGNDKSIKCEQNLGHDTMYWYKQDSKKFLKIMFSYNNKELIINETVPNRFSPKSPDKAHLNLHINSLELGDSAVYFCASSQDIDGQLTYGYTFGSGTRLTVV.